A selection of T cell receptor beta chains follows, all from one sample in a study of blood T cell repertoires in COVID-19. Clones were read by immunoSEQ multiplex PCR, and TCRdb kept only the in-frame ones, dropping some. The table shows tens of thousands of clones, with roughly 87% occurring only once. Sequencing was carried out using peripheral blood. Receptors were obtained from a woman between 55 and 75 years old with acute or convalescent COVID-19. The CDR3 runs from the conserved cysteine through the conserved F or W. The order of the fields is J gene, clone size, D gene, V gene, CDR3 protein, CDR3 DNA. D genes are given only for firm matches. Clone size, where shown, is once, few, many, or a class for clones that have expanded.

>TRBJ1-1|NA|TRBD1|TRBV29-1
CSVSDRGGTEAFF
TGCAGCGTTTCGGACAGGGGAGGAACTGAAGCTTTCTTT
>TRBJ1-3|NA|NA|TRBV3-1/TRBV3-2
CASSQAGGSGNTIYF
TGTGCCAGCAGCCAAGCCGGGGGATCTGGAAACACCATATATTTT
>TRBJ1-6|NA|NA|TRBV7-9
CASSLDGPGALHF
TGTGCCAGCAGCTTAGATGGGCCCGGGGCCCTCCACTTT
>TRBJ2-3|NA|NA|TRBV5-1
CASSLGGGLGDTQYF
TGCGCCAGCAGCTTGGGAGGCGGCCTCGGAGATACGCAGTATTTT
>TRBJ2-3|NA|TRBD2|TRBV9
CASSPLSGRSTDTQYF
TGTGCCAGCAGCCCACTTAGCGGGAGGTCGACAGATACGCAGTATTTT
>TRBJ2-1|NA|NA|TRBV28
CASSIGRGLMSSYNEQFF
TGTGCCAGCAGTATAGGCAGGGGCCTCATGAGCTCCTACAATGAGCAGTTCTTC
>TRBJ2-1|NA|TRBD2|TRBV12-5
CASGLVALAGGHNEQFF
TGTGCTAGTGGTTTGGTGGCACTAGCGGGAGGACACAATGAGCAGTTCTTC
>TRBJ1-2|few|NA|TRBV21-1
CASFGQGSGYTF
NA
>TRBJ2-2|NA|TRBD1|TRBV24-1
CATSDPRGVGTALPGELFF
TGTGCCACCAGTGATCCCCGGGGAGTCGGGACAGCCTTGCCCGGGGAGCTGTTTTTT
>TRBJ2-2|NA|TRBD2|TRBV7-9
CASSLRGEGSGTGELFF
TGTGCCAGCAGCTTACGCGGGGAGGGGAGTGGCACCGGGGAGCTGTTTTTT
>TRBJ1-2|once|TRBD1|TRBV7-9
CASSSWTGDGYTF
TGTGCCAGCAGCTCATGGACAGGGGATGGCTACACCTTC
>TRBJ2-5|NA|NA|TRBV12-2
CASRLAAYLQETQYF
TGTGCAAGTCGCTTAGCTGCCTATCTACAAGAGACCCAGTACTTC
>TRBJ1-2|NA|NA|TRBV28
CASSLAPGRSAYNYGYTF
TGTGCCAGCAGTTTGGCACCGGGTCGGTCCGCTTATAACTATGGCTACACCTTC
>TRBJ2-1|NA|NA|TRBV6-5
CASSMIRVGEQFF
TGTGCCAGCAGTATGATCAGGGTGGGTGAGCAGTTCTTC
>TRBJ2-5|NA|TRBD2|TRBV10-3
CAISEIGRGGGETQYF
TGTGCCATCAGTGAGATTGGACGGGGGGGCGGCGAGACCCAGTACTTC
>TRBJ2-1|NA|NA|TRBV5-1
CASSLGATPLDEQFF
TGCGCCAGCAGCTTAGGGGCTACTCCTCTGGATGAGCAGTTCTTC
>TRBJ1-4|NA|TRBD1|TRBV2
CASSLQGQTNEKLFF
TGTGCCAGCAGTCTACAGGGACAGACTAATGAAAAACTGTTTTTT
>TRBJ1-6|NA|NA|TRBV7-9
CASSLDGRTNSPLHF
TGTGCCAGCAGCTTAGATGGCAGAACGAATTCACCCCTCCACTTT